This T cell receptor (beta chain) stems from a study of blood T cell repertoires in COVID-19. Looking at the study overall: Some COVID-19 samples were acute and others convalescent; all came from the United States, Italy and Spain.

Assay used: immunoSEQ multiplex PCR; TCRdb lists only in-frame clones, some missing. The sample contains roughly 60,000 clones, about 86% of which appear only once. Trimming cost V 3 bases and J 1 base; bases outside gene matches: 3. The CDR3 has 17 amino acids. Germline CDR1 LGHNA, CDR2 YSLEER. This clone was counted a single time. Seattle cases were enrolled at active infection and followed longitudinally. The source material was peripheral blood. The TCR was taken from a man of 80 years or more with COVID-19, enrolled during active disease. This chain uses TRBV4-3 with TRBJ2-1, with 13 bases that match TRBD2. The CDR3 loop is CASSQRTSGSSYNEQFF. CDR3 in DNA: TGCGCCAGCAGCCAGCGGACTAGCGGGAGTTCCTACAATGAGCAGTTCTTC.